The 14 T cell receptor beta chains reported below all come from one sample, sequenced in a study of shared clonotypes between healthy human individuals. This table comes from immunoSEQ multiplex PCR, and its TCRdb copy is limited to in-frame clones, with some not included. Of 650,000 to 750,000 clones listed, less than 80% are singletons. Sample: memory CD4+ T cells sorted from blood. Specified subset: CD45RA-negative fraction. All receptors derive from a young woman in good health.

The chain has TRBV28 and TRBJ1-2; D is uncertain. The germline V and J ends were trimmed by 2 bases and 1 base, with 5 bases remaining between them. This CDR3 contains 13 residues. Germline CDR1 MDHEN, CDR2 SYDVKM. CDR3 amino acids: CASSLPFNYGYTF. The CDR3 DNA sequence: TGTGCCAGCAGTTTACCCTTTAACTATGGCTACACCTTC.

Comments on this clone: The sample holds other DNA sequences that translate to the same CDR3. CDR3 in DNA: TGTGCCAGCAGTGAAAAAGGGTTGGGCAATCAGCCCCAGCATTTT. It yields the protein CASSEKGLGNQPQHF. The chain is built from TRBV2 and TRBJ1-5; D unclear. Germline V gives CDR1 SNHLY, CDR2 FYNNEI. This CDR3 is 15 amino acids long. V was shortened by 2 bases and J by 2 bases, with 10 bases between the two germline ends.

The rearrangement uses TRBV29-1 and TRBJ2-5, with D unresolved. The V end was cut by 7 bases, the J end by 4 bases, with 4 bases between. The CDR3 extends over 9 amino acids. The germline gives CDR1 SQVTM, CDR2 ANQGSEA. Here the CDR3 reads CSGGETQYF. In DNA, the CDR3 is TGCAGCGGGGGAGAGACCCAGTACTTC. Complete variable domain (other parts from reference TRBV29-1 and TRBJ2-5): SAVISQKPSRDICQRGTSLTIQCQVDSQVTMMFWYRQQPGQSLTLIATANQGSEATYESGFVIDKFPISRPNLTFSTLTVSNMSPEDSSIYLCSGGETQYFGPGTRLLVL.

This clone has at least ten counts. The gene calls are TRBV2 and TRBJ2-7; D is perhaps TRBD1 or TRBD2 (6 bases each). This CDR3 spans 14 amino acids. Between the trimmed V and J ends, which lost 6 bases and 2 bases, there was a span of 14 bases. In germline, CDR1 is SNHLY, CDR2 FYNNEI. This CDR3 reads CASRGGRGTYEQYF. CDR3 coding DNA: TGTGCCAGCAGGGGGGGCAGAGGAACCTACGAGCAGTACTTC. The full variable domain, rest sourced from reference TRBV2 and TRBJ2-7, is EPEVTQTPSHQVTQMGQEVILRCVPISNHLYFYWYRQILGQKVEFLVSFYNNEISEKSEIFDDQFSVERPDGSNFTLKIRSTKLEDSAMYFCASRGGRGTYEQYFGPGTRLTVT.

This sequence joins TRBV29-1 and TRBJ1-1, with D tentatively TRBD1 (6 bases). Germline CDR1 is SQVTM and CDR2 is ANQGSEA. CDR3 length equals 13 residues. V lost 5 bases, J lost 3 bases, and 13 bases lay in between. Written as DNA, the CDR3 is TGCAGCGTTACAACAGGGTCGGACACTGAAGCTTTCTTT. This codes for CSVTTGSDTEAFF.

J is TRBJ1-5 and V is TRBV19; tentatively, D is TRBD1 (5 bases). This CDR3 has 13 residues. Germline V CDR1 and CDR2: LNHDA, SQIVND (reference sequence). Trimming left V 5 bases short and J 5 bases short, with 10 bases between. The CDR3 nucleotides are TGTGCCAGTAGTTACCAGGGCTATCAGCCCCAGCATTTT. It is translated as CASSYQGYQPQHF.

The V and J genes are TRBV6-1 and TRBJ2-3; the match to TRBD2 covers 12 bases. The germline V gene has CDR1 MNHNS and CDR2 SASEGT. The CDR3 consists of 16 residues. The trim removed 3 bases at V and 3 bases at J, leaving 4 bases unmatched. The CDR3 sequence: CASSDLTSGRTDTQYF. Written as DNA, the CDR3 is TGTGCCAGCAGTGATTTAACTAGCGGGAGGACAGATACGCAGTATTTT.

V is TRBV29-1 and J is TRBJ1-5, with D perhaps TRBD1 (6 bases). The V and J ends lost 4 bases and 6 bases respectively, with 13 bases between them. Per germline, CDR1 SQVTM and CDR2 ANQGSEA. The CDR3 contains 13 residues. The CDR3 spells CSVGAGAGQPQHF. CDR3 coding DNA: TGCAGCGTTGGTGCGGGGGCTGGTCAGCCCCAGCATTTT.

The chain couples TRBV25-1 to TRBJ1-2, with 7 bases identical to TRBD1. The CDR3 runs 15 residues. Germline CDR1 and CDR2: MGHDK and SYGVNS. V lost 4 bases, J lost 2 bases, and 7 bases stayed unmatched. The CDR3 coding sequence is TGTGCCAGCAGTGCAAGGGACAGTGTAAACTATGGCTACACCTTC. Amino acid sequence: CASSARDSVNYGYTF.

This clone was seen only a few times. J is TRBJ2-7 and V is TRBV27, with 8 bases that match TRBD1. The germline V gene encodes CDR1 MNHEY and CDR2 SMNVEV (reference sequence). Trimming at V came to 4 bases and at J to 7 bases, leaving 21 bases not matched to a gene. This CDR3 region has 18 residues. The CDR3 here is CASSSAFPGEDRAKEQYF. The DNA for the CDR3 is TGTGCCAGCAGTTCCGCCTTCCCCGGGGAGGACAGGGCTAAGGAGCAGTACTTC.

The chain employs TRBV28 and TRBJ1-1, with D hard to call. This CDR3 contains 11 residues. Trimming removed 7 bases at V and 7 bases at J, with 10 bases between. Germline loops: CDR1 MDHEN, CDR2 SYDVKM. The CDR3 DNA reads TGTGCCAGCATATCAGAACTTGAAGCTTTCTTT. Residues: CASISELEAFF.

This clone was seen at least ten times. The identical CDR3 is also encoded by other nucleotide sequences in the sample. The gene calls are TRBV29-1 and TRBJ2-2, with D unresolved. The CDR3 has 14 residues. Germline CDR1 SQVTM, CDR2 ANQGSEA. The V and J ends lost 0 bases and 3 bases respectively, with 8 bases between them. The CDR3 coding sequence is TGCAGCGTTGAAGATGGAACCCACACCGGGGAGCTGTTTTTT. Its translation is CSVEDGTHTGELFF.

This clone is a singleton in its sample. This chain links TRBV7-2 with TRBJ2-7; 13 bases map to TRBD2. Germline CDR1 reads SGHTA; CDR2 reads FQGNSA. V shed 7 bases and J 4 bases; nucleotides not matched to a gene: 7. The CDR3 runs 15 residues. Here the CDR3 DNA reads TGTGCCAGCACCCTGGGACTAGCGGGATCTTACGAGCAGTACTTC. Translation: CASTLGLAGSYEQYF.

The gene calls are TRBV6-9 and TRBJ2-3, with 16 bases fitting TRBD2. This CDR3 spans 20 amino acids. V was pared by 0 bases and J by 0 bases, with 6 bases of the junction left unmatched. Germline V gene data show CDR1 as MNHGY and CDR2 as SVAAGI. This CDR3 reads CASSYSLGLAGGPSTDTQYF. CDR3 coding DNA: TGTGCCAGCAGTTATTCTTTGGGACTAGCGGGAGGGCCTAGCACAGATACGCAGTATTTT.